Described below is a single T cell receptor beta chain sequence and its context. This receptor's antigen is unknown. Base qualities were left out, and no much larger clone turns up one base away. Participants in the prospective study were enrolled through a virtual design, were aged about 18 to 90 years, and lived in approximately 24 United States geographic areas. In the prospective study, participants were assigned to cohorts based on the clinical history participants reported in a screening survey and a study questionnaire. Each participant in the prospective study had whole blood, serum and a nasopharyngeal or oropharyngeal swab collected by mobile phlebotomists. Participants in the prospective study had the option to provide additional blood draws and questionnaires over a roughly two-month period. Before DNA extraction, blood samples from the prospective study were shipped at room temperature or frozen.

Trimming costs V 9 bases and J 6 bases, and their ends lie 14 bases apart. Inclusive of the bounding cysteine and phenylalanine, the CDR3 is 12 residues long. Left in the record is the CDR3 DNA by itself, 36 bases read in frame from the first base. From the germline V gene (reference sequence), CDR1 is LNHDA and CDR2 is SQIVND. The entry originates in a study of blood T cell repertoires in COVID-19 (dated by TCRdb to the early 2020s). Regarding the research as a whole: Samples from collaborators originated in the United States, Italy and Spain and spanned both the acute and convalescent phases of COVID-19. A freely available public database, intended as a resource for researchers studying the immune response to SARS-CoV-2, is where the repertoires were released. Deeply sampled blood TCRbeta repertoires from subjects exposed to, actively infected with, or recovered from COVID-19 were included in the dataset. HLA class I and class II types, where available, came from metadata supplied by the sample provider rather than from assay-based typing. Nearly every sample came with metadata listing a de-identified subject ID, COVID-19 status, age in years and sex. The prospective study material was composed of cDNA or gDNA derived from T cells, B-cell-depleted T cells, or PBMCs. The samples were drawn from two sources: the first 160 participants of the ongoing ImmuneRACE study, and some 1,300 subjects contributed by 6 global collaborators. Here is what the overall study found, with its caveats: The quantity of clinical and demographic metadata differed by source and by participant and was supplied without curation.

TCRbeta CDR3 regions were amplified from genomic DNA by means of the immunoSEQ Assay, a bias-controlled multiplex PCR. On the study's bioinformatics: Nucleated cell counts per sample were estimated from amplification of reference gene primers within the assay. Sequence reads were collapsed and filtered to measure the absolute abundance of every unique TCRbeta CDR3 rearrangement. Productive Simpson clonality was computed per sample as the square root of Simpson's diversity index over productive rearrangements. Here the immuneACCESS table is served through TCRdb, limited to in-frame sequences with V and J called. Missing clones are a known gap in these copies; in checked studies unresolved V genes cover under half, and the rest lacks a known reason. D and trimming were read from the DNA, whereas the V and J calls and clone size are those reported in that table. Here the sample has approximately 240,000 clones; roughly 90% occur a single time. The ten largest clones represent under 6.5% of the sample.

Sequencing input: PBMCs or T cells enriched from blood (not recorded which). The receptor's source is a woman aged 30 to 39 with acute COVID-19. The chain is made from TRBV19 and TRBJ1-1; 6 matching bases give a weak D call of TRBD1. The DNA is TGTGCCAGATCTACAGGGCAATCTGAAGCTTTCTTT. It encodes CARSTGQSEAFF.